Listed here are 29 T cell receptor beta chains from one sample, sequenced in a study of T cell responses to AZD1222 COVID-19 vaccine. The method was immunoSEQ multiplex PCR; TCRdb's version includes in-frame clones alone and lacks a portion of them. Among under 200,000 clones listed, around 87% were seen once. Sequencing was performed on peripheral blood, taken 28 days after the second AZD1222 dose. These TCRs come from an adult who received the AZD1222 COVID-19 vaccine.

The CDR3 protein is CASSPGQGASEQYF. The CDR3 DNA reads as TGTGCCAGCTCACCAGGGCAGGGGGCGAGCGAGCAGTACTTC. This chain joins TRBV18 and TRBJ2-7; TRBD1 aligns across 8 bases. This CDR3 is 14 amino acids long. The germline V gene encodes CDR1 KGHSH and CDR2 LQKENI. V shed 2 bases, J shed 6 bases, and the junction held 6 bases outside the gene matches.

The rearrangement uses TRBV20-1 and TRBJ1-1, with D maybe TRBD1 (6 bases). The CDR3 is made up of 15 amino acids. The germline CDR1 and CDR2 sequences are DFQATT and SNEGSKA (reference sequence). V was trimmed by 3 bases and J by 7 bases, leaving 21 bases between them. The CDR3 DNA reads as TGCAGTGCTAGTGCCGCGGGGGGCGTTATGATTGAAGCTTTCTTT. Its translation is CSASAAGGVMIEAFF.

This chain links TRBV9 with TRBJ2-1; 10 bases agree with TRBD2. CDR3 length: 16 amino acids. V shed 4 bases and J 4 bases; nucleotides not matched to a gene: 8. Germline V gene sequence: CDR1 SGDLS, CDR2 YYNGEE. CDR3: CASSIPAGGAYNEQFF. The CDR3 DNA reads as TGTGCCAGCAGCATCCCAGCGGGGGGGGCATACAATGAGCAGTTCTTC.

CDR3 bases: TGTGCCAGCAGCCCCGATAGGCCCCGGGACTATGGCTACACCTTC. As protein: CASSPDRPRDYGYTF. The chain is built from TRBV7-9 and TRBJ1-2; D unclear. From germline, CDR1 is SEHNR and CDR2 FQNEAQ (reference sequence). Trimming removed 5 bases from V and 3 bases from J, with 16 bases in between. The CDR3 sequence is 15 residues long.

This chain connects TRBV5-1 to TRBJ2-6; no clear D. The germline V gene encodes CDR1 SGHRS and CDR2 YFSETQ. This CDR3 spans 18 amino acids. The ends were cut back, 0 bases at V and 0 bases at J, with 13 bases in the middle. CDR3 in amino acids: CASSLVTGPSSGANVLTF. For the CDR3, the DNA is TGCGCCAGCAGCTTGGTCACCGGACCAAGCTCTGGGGCCAACGTCCTGACTTTC.

This clone was picked up one time. V gene TRBV2 combines with J gene TRBJ2-2, with a tentative D call TRBD1 (5 bases). CDR1 is SNHLY and CDR2 is FYNNEI in the germline V gene. Trimming took off 4 bases at V and 4 bases at J, with 16 bases between the two ends. This CDR3 is 16 amino acids long. The CDR3 is CASSGWAGSSTGELFF. DNA for the CDR3: TGTGCCAGCAGTGGATGGGCAGGGTCGAGCACCGGGGAGCTGTTTTTT.

This chain links TRBV6-5 with TRBJ1-1, with D tentatively TRBD1 (6 bases). This CDR3 has 14 residues. The germline V gene has CDR1 MNHEY and CDR2 SVGAGI. Trimming stripped 2 bases from V and 3 bases from J, with 10 bases between. CDR3: CASSYRGRDTEAFF. The CDR3 DNA follows: TGTGCCAGCAGTTACCGGGGGCGGGACACTGAAGCTTTCTTT.

The CDR3 loop reads CASSRLNRGKQETQYF. Here the CDR3 DNA reads TGTGCCAGCAGCAGACTTAACAGGGGAAAGCAAGAGACCCAGTACTTC. The chain is built from TRBV7-9 and TRBJ2-5, with 7 bases identical to TRBD1. With V trimmed by 5 bases and J by 2 bases, 11 bases remained unmatched. CDR3 length: 16 amino acids. Germline V gene data show CDR1 as SEHNR and CDR2 as FQNEAQ (reference sequence).

The rearrangement joins TRBV30 to TRBJ1-2; possibly TRBD1 for D (6 bases). CDR1 and CDR2 (germline): GTSNPN, SVGIG (reference sequence). CDR3 length: 12 residues. V gave up 4 bases and J gave up 8 bases, with 14 bases separating them. This CDR3 is CAWKGFGGGYTF. CDR3 nucleotides: TGTGCCTGGAAGGGGTTCGGGGGCGGCTACACCTTC. Together with reference TRBV30 and TRBJ1-2, the CDR3 gives the full variable domain: SQTIHQWPATLVQPVGSPLSLECTVEGTSNPNLYWYRQAAGRGLQLLFYSVGIGQISSEVPQNLSASRPQDRQFILSSKKLLLSDSGFYLCAWKGFGGGYTFGSGTRLTVV.

The chain joins TRBV7-9 to TRBJ2-3; 7 bases match TRBD2. The CDR3 spans 14 residues. J lost 5 bases, V lost 4 bases, and 6 bases had no gene match. The V gene's germline CDR1 is SEHNR and CDR2 FQNEAQ (reference sequence). This chain's CDR3 is CASSSRGEGDTQYF. The DNA of the CDR3 is TGTGCCAGCAGCTCACGGGGGGAGGGAGATACGCAGTATTTT. Variable domain in full (rest from reference TRBV7-9 and TRBJ2-3): DTGVSQNPRHKITKRGQNVTFRCDPISEHNRLYWYRQTLGQGPEFLTYFQNEAQLEKSRLLSDRFSAERPKGSFSTLEIQRTEQGDSAMYLCASSSRGEGDTQYFGPGTRLTVL.

The chain combines TRBV25-1 with TRBJ1-4; a weak D match, TRBD1 (5 bases). Deletions cut 5 bases from V and 7 bases from J, with 14 bases between. This CDR3 region has 14 residues. Germline V gene sequence: CDR1 MGHDK, CDR2 SYGVNS. This CDR3 reads CASSYRGYGEKLFF. CDR3 DNA sequence: TGTGCCAGCAGTTATCGGGGGTATGGTGAAAAACTGTTTTTT.

This chain uses TRBV7-9 with TRBJ1-2; 7 bases align to TRBD1. Trimming at V came to 5 bases and at J to 12 bases, leaving 9 bases not matched to a gene. CDR1 is SEHNR and CDR2 is FQNEAQ in the germline V gene (reference sequence). CDR3 size: 12 residues. CDR3 in amino acids: CASSTTGTAHTF. DNA for the CDR3: TGTGCCAGCAGCACGACCGGGACAGCGCACACCTTC.

This clone was detected a few times. The chain has TRBV3-1 (or the pseudogene TRBV3-2) and TRBJ2-7; tentatively, D is TRBD1 (5 bases). CDR3 length: 14 residues. V lost 4 bases and J lost 1, with 11 bases in between. Germline CDR1 is LGHDT and CDR2 is YNNKEL (reference sequence). This CDR3 reads CASSRAGPSYEQYF. Here the CDR3 DNA reads TGTGCCAGCAGCCGGGCAGGGCCGTCCTACGAGCAGTACTTC.

The V call is TRBV7-9, the J call TRBJ1-2; tentatively, D is TRBD1 (5 bases). Trimming shortened V by 1 base and J by 7 bases, and 7 bases separated the two germline ends. Germline V gives CDR1 SEHNR, CDR2 FQNEAQ (reference sequence). This CDR3 has 12 amino acids. DNA of the CDR3: TGTGCCAGCAGCTTAGGGGACGGTGGCTACACCTTC. Its protein product is CASSLGDGGYTF.

The sample holds one count of this clone. The chain employs TRBV13 and TRBJ1-1; D ambiguous. CDR1 and CDR2 (germline): PRHDT, FYEKMQ (reference sequence). The V end was cut by 4 bases, the J end by 2 bases, with 2 bases between. The CDR3 contains 11 residues. The CDR3 region is CASSSNTEAFF. CDR3 nucleotide sequence: TGTGCCAGCAGCTCAAACACTGAAGCTTTCTTT.

The chain uses TRBV10-3 and TRBJ2-1, with D possibly matching TRBD2 (6 bases). CDR1 ENHRY and CDR2 SYGVKD come from the germline V gene. V was cut by 6 bases and J by 5 bases, with 17 bases left in between. The CDR3 extends over 15 amino acids. The CDR3 here is CAISPGTQTHNEQFF. DNA of the CDR3: TGTGCCATCAGCCCCGGGACTCAAACTCACAATGAGCAGTTCTTC.

In its sample, this clone was seen many times. The CDR3 nucleotides are TGTGCCAGCTCACCAAGCACAGGGGGCGTAAGCTCCTACGAGCAGTACTTC. This encodes CASSPSTGGVSSYEQYF. The gene calls are TRBV18 and TRBJ2-7, with TRBD1 matching over 9 bases. V was clipped by 2 bases and J by 0 bases; unmatched bases: 8. Germline lookup yields CDR1 KGHSH and CDR2 LQKENI. The CDR3 length is 17 residues.

In this sample, this clone turned up once. The rearrangement uses TRBV5-1 and TRBJ1-4, with D possibly matching TRBD1 (5 bases). Trimming took off 7 bases at V and 4 bases at J, with 17 bases between the two ends. The CDR3 is 15 residues long. From germline, CDR1 is SGHRS and CDR2 YFSETQ. The CDR3 here is CASAQTTAYNEKLFF. The CDR3 nucleotides are TGCGCCAGCGCCCAGACGACAGCCTATAATGAAAAACTGTTTTTT.

The chain employs TRBV5-1 and TRBJ1-1; 7 bases align to TRBD1. This CDR3 comprises 15 residues. CDR1 SGHRS and CDR2 YFSETQ come from the germline V gene. V shed 4 bases, J shed 4 bases, and the junction held 10 bases outside the gene matches. The CDR3 DNA reads TGCGCCAGCAGCATACCGGGACAGCCACCCACTGAAGCTTTCTTT. It encodes CASSIPGQPPTEAFF.

The J gene is TRBJ2-7, the V gene TRBV7-9; 7 bases are a match to TRBD1. Germline CDR1 reads SEHNR; CDR2 reads FQNEAQ (reference sequence). This CDR3 is built from 14 residues. V lost 6 bases, J lost 3 bases, and 8 bases stayed unmatched. The CDR3 DNA is TGTGCCAGCAGAGGGACAGATCGCCTCTACGAGCAGTACTTC. It is translated as CASRGTDRLYEQYF.

The chain joins TRBV5-8 to TRBJ1-1; D uncertain. Per germline, CDR1 SGHTS and CDR2 YDEGEE. V lost 6 bases and J 0 bases, leaving 6 bases between the germline ends. The CDR3 sequence is 12 residues long. The CDR3 coding sequence is TGTGCCAGCACCCTAATGAACACTGAAGCTTTCTTT. Translation: CASTLMNTEAFF.

The gene calls are TRBV7-8 and TRBJ1-1; maybe TRBD1 (6 bases). This CDR3 region has 15 residues. The ends were cut back, 5 bases at V and 10 bases at J, with 23 bases in the middle. The V gene's germline CDR1 is SGHVS and CDR2 FQNEAQ. The CDR3 DNA sequence: TGTGCCAGCAGCCCGGGAGGGGGACTCGAAGTCCCAGCTTTCTTT. Its translation is CASSPGGGLEVPAFF.

The rearrangement links TRBV28 to TRBJ1-5, with 7 bases fitting TRBD1. CDR1 and CDR2 (germline): MDHEN, SYDVKM. This CDR3 is 13 amino acids long. With 7 bases clipped from V and 3 bases from J, the junction kept 3 bases outside the gene matches. Written as DNA, the CDR3 is TGTGCCAGCAAGGGACAGTACAATCAGCCCCAGCATTTT. Translated, it gives CASKGQYNQPQHF.

This chain uses TRBV6-5 with TRBJ1-1; D unclear. Trimming took 6 bases from V and 3 from J, leaving 5 bases between them. CDR1 and CDR2 from the germline V gene are MNHEY and SVGAGI. CDR3 length equals 11 residues. CDR3 amino acids: CASRVDTEAFF. In nucleotides, the CDR3 is TGTGCCAGCAGAGTAGACACTGAAGCTTTCTTT.

The chain has TRBV6-5 and TRBJ1-2; D is undetermined. The V end lost 9 bases, the J end lost 9 bases, and 20 bases lay between the germline ends. The CDR3 contains 13 residues. Germline V lookup: CDR1 MNHEY, CDR2 SVGAGI. This chain's CDR3 is CASKTLAGRSYTF. CDR3 sequence (DNA): TGTGCCAGTAAGACCCTCGCCGGCAGAAGCTACACCTTC.

The rearrangement uses TRBV7-2 and TRBJ1-2, with TRBD1 identical over 7 bases. There are 13 residues in the CDR3. CDR1 is SGHTA and CDR2 is FQGNSA in the germline V gene. V lost 5 bases and J lost 4; bases outside the gene matches: 4. The CDR3 is CASSQDRIYGYTF. The CDR3 nucleotides are TGTGCCAGCAGCCAGGACAGGATCTATGGCTACACCTTC.

CDR3 DNA sequence: TGTGCCAGCAGCTTGGGACAGGGGGCGGGTCAGCCCCAGCATTTT. Its protein is CASSLGQGAGQPQHF. The gene calls are TRBV5-6 and TRBJ1-5, with TRBD1 matching 10 bases. With 0 bases clipped from V and 6 bases from J, the junction kept 3 bases outside the gene matches. The CDR3 is 15 residues long. CDR1 and CDR2 (germline): SGHDT, YYEEEE.

This clone was picked up one time. This chain links TRBV19 with TRBJ2-7, with D maybe TRBD1 (6 bases). The CDR3 consists of 14 residues. Looked up from germline, CDR1 is LNHDA and CDR2 is SQIVND (reference sequence). V dropped 3 bases and J dropped 0 bases, with 9 bases sitting between them. CDR3 loop: CASSMAGDSYEQYF. The CDR3 bases are TGTGCCAGTAGTATGGCAGGGGACTCCTACGAGCAGTACTTC. Full variable domain (rest looked up from reference TRBV19 and TRBJ2-7): DGGITQSPKYLFRKEGQNVTLSCEQNLNHDAMYWYRQDPGQGLRLIYYSQIVNDFQKGDIAEGYSVSREKKESFPLTVTSAQKNPTAFYLCASSMAGDSYEQYFGPGTRLTVT.

The table lists this clone with a count of one. The chain uses TRBV18 and TRBJ1-6; the D is unclear. The V end was cut by 8 bases, the J end by 10 bases, with 12 bases between. This CDR3 spans 12 amino acids. Germline V gives CDR1 KGHSH, CDR2 LQKENI. The CDR3 region has the DNA TGTGCCAGCCATAGCCCCCGCTCACCCCTCCACTTT. It encodes CASHSPRSPLHF.